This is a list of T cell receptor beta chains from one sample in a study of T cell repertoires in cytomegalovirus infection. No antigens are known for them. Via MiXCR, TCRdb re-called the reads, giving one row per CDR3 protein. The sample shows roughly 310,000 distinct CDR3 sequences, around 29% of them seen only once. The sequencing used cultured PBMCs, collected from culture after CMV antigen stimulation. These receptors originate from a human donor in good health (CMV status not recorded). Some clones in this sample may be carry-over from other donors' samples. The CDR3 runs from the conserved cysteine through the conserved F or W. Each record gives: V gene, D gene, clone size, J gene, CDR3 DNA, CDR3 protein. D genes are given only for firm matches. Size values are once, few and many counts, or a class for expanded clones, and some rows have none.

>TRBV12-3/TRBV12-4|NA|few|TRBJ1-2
TGTGCCAGCAGTTTAGGGGACATCTATGGCTACACCTTC
CASSLGDIYGYTF
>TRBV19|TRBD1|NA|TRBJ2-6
TGTGCCAGTAGTACCTGGACAGGGGCAGACTCTGGGGCCAACGTCCTGACTTTC
CASSTWTGADSGANVLTF
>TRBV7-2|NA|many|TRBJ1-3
TGTGCCAGCAGTTATAGTAGTACAGCCTCAGGAAACACCATATATTTT
CASSYSSTASGNTIYF
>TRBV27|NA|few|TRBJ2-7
TGTGCCAGCAGTTTACGCGGCCCAGGGACGAGGGACGAGCAGTACTTC
CASSLRGPGTRDEQYF
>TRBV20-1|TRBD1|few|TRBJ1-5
TGCAGTGCTCCGACTCCCGGGACAGGGAAAAGGGCTGGGTTCTGGCCCCAGCATTTT
CSAPTPGTGKRAGFWPQHF
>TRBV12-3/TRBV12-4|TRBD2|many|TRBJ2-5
TGTGCCAGCAGTTCGCTCGCGGGGGGCGGAGAGACCCAGTACTTC
CASSSLAGGGETQYF
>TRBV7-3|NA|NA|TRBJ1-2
TGTGCCAGCAGCTCGATGGACAGTCCTAGTAGCTACACCTTC
CASSSMDSPSSYTF
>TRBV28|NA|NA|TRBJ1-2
TGTGCCAGCAGTTTAGTAGCACCAGCTAACTATGGCTACACCTTC
CASSLVAPANYGYTF
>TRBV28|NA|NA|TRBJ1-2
TGTGCCAGCGTTCGCCTGGGATATGGCTACACCTTC
CASVRLGYGYTF
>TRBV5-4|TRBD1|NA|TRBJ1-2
TGTGCCAGCAGCTCTAGGGGGGGACAGGGGTTCGGCTACACCTTC
CASSSRGGQGFGYTF
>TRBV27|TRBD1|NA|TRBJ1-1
TGTGCCAGCAGTCCAAAACCGACAGGGGATGAAGCTTTCTTT
CASSPKPTGDEAFF
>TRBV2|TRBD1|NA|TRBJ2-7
TGTGCCAGCAAGGGACAGGGTGGAAGTTACGAGCAGTACTTC
CASKGQGGSYEQYF
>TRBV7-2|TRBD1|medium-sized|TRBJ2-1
TGTGCCAGCAGCTTGGCCGGGACAGGGACTCTTACGTTGTTCTTC
CASSLAGTGTLTLFF
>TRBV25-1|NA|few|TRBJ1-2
TGTGCCAGCAGTGAATCGAGGGATCCAGGGCCCGTGGGGTATGGCTACACCTTC
CASSESRDPGPVGYGYTF
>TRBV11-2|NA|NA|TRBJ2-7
TGTGCCAGCAGCCCGGGTTGGGAGGACTACGAGCAGTACTTC
CASSPGWEDYEQYF
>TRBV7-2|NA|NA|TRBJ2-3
TGTGCCAGCAGCATGATGGATACGCAGTATTTT
CASSMMDTQYF
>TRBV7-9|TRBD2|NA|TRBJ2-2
TGTGCCAGCAGCTCCGTCGCGGAGCGGGAGAACCTGTTTTTT
CASSSVAERENLFF
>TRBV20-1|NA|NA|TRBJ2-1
TGCAGTGCTATAAGACTAGTCGAGTCCTACAATGAGCAGTTCTTC
CSAIRLVESYNEQFF
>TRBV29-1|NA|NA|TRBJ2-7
TGCAGCGTGGCCGGGAACTCCTACGAGCAGTACTTC
CSVAGNSYEQYF
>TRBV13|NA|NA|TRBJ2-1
TGTGCCAGCAGCTTAGCAGTGCGGTTTCTCTACAATGAGCAGTTCTTC
CASSLAVRFLYNEQFF
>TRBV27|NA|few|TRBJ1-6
TGTGCCAGCAGTGTGACCAATTCACCCCTCCACTTT
CASSVTNSPLHF
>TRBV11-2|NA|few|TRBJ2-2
TGTGCCAGCGGTCGACTAGTTGGGACCGGGGAGCTGTTTTTT
CASGRLVGTGELFF
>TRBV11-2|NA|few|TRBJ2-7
TGTGCCAGCAGTTGGGGCGGTGGCGAGCAGTACTTC
CASSWGGGEQYF
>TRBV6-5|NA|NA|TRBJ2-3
TGTGCCAGCAGGACGACCTCTGGGGGCGGTACGCAGTATTTT
CASRTTSGGGTQYF
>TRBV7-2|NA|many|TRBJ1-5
TGTGCCAGCAGCCCAACAGGGTCGGTAAAGCCCCAGCATTTT
CASSPTGSVKPQHF
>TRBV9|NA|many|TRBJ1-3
TGTGCCAGCAGCGTAGTAGGGGGTGGAAACACCATATATTTT
CASSVVGGGNTIYF
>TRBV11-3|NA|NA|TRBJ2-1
TGTGCCAGCAGCTTACCTCCCCCTGGGGTAGATGAGCAGTTCTTC
CASSLPPPGVDEQFF
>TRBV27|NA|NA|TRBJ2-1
TGTGCCAGCAGTTTATTGCCCTACCGAAGCTCCTACAATGAGCAGTTCTTC
CASSLLPYRSSYNEQFF
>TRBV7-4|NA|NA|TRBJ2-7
TGTGCCAGCAGCTTAGGGATGGGACCTTCCTACGAGCAGTACTTC
CASSLGMGPSYEQYF
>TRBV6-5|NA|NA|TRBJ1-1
TGTGCCAGCAGGGACCCGGGGCAGGGTGCTGAAGCTTTCTTT
CASRDPGQGAEAFF
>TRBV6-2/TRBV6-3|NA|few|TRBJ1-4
TGTGCCAGCAGTTATTGTGGGGGGCTATGTGAAAAACTGTTTTTT
CASSYCGGLCEKLFF
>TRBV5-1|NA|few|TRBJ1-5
TGCGCCAGCAGCTTGGGGATCGCGGGGACCGATAATCAGCCCCAGCATTTT
CASSLGIAGTDNQPQHF
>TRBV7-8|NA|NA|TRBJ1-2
TGTGCCAGCAGCTTAGAGTATGGGATTTTGGACTATGGCTACACCTTC
CASSLEYGILDYGYTF
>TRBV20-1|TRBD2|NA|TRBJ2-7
TGCAGTGCTAGAGATGGGACTAGCGGATACTACGAGCAGTACTTC
CSARDGTSGYYEQYF
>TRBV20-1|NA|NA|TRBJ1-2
TGCAGTGCTAACTCAGAAAACTATGGCTACACCTTC
CSANSENYGYTF
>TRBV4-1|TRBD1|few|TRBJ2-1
TGCGCCAGCAGCGGACAGGAATCCTACAATGAGCAGTTCTTC
CASSGQESYNEQFF
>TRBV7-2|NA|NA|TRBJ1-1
TGTGCCAGCAGCTTAGGGGGTTCGGCCACTGAAGCTTTCTTT
CASSLGGSATEAFF
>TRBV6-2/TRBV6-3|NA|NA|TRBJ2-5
TGTGCCAGCAGTTACCAAGGGGCTGGAGAGACCCAGTACTTC
CASSYQGAGETQYF
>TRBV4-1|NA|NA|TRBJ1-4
TGCGCCAGCAGCCAGGGGTTGGCTAATGAAAAACTGTTTTTT
CASSQGLANEKLFF
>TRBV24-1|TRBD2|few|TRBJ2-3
TGTGCCACCAGTGATACGCCGACTAGCGGGGCAGATACGCAGTATTTT
CATSDTPTSGADTQYF
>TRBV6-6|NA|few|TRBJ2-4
TGTGCCAGCAGTCCAGTAGACAGCGAGCCAGGCAAAAACATTCAGTACTTC
CASSPVDSEPGKNIQYF
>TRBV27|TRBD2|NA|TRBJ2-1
TGTGCCAGCAGCGGGAGGGCCGGGGAGTTCTTC
CASSGRAGEFF
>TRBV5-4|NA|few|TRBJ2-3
TGTGCCAGCAGCCACAACACAGATACGCAGTATTTT
CASSHNTDTQYF
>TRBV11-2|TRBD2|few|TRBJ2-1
TGTGCCAGCAGCTTAGTTCTAGCGGGCCACAATGAGCAGTTCTTC
CASSLVLAGHNEQFF
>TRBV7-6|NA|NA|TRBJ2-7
TGTGCCAGCAGCTTCATACGGGACAATATCGACGAGCAGTACTTC
CASSFIRDNIDEQYF
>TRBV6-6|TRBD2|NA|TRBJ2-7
TGTGCCAGCAGTTACTCTATTTTAAGCGGGACCGAGCAGTACTTC
CASSYSILSGTEQYF
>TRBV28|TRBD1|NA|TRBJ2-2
TGTGCCAGCACTCGTCCGGGACAGCTGCCCGGGGAGCTGTTTTTT
CASTRPGQLPGELFF
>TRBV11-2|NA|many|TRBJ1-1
TGTGCCAGCAGCTTAGGGTGGGCACCGGGGACTGAAGCTTTCTTT
CASSLGWAPGTEAFF
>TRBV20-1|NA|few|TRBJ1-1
TGCAGTGCTAGGGGTTATAAAGCGGGCACTGAAGCTTTCTTT
CSARGYKAGTEAFF
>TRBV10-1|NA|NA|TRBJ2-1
TGCGCCAGCAGTGCGGCCGACCCAGAGAATGAGCAGTTCTTC
CASSAADPENEQFF
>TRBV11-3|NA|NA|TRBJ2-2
TGTGCCAGCAGCCCTCTCTCCGGGGAGCTGTTTTTT
CASSPLSGELFF
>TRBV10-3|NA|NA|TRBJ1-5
TGTGCCATCAGTGAGGCGCGGGGGCGAGGCAATCAGCCCCAGCATTTT
CAISEARGRGNQPQHF
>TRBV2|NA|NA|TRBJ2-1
TGTGCCAGCAGTGAAGCGCGCACCTACAATGAGCAGTTCTTC
CASSEARTYNEQFF
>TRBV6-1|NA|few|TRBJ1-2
TGTGCCAGCAGTGAGGTGGGGCCTGGCTACACCTTC
CASSEVGPGYTF
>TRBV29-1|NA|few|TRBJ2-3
TGCAGCGTTGACCTTACTGGGGGGGGCCGATATGGCACAGATACGCAGTATTTT
CSVDLTGGGRYGTDTQYF